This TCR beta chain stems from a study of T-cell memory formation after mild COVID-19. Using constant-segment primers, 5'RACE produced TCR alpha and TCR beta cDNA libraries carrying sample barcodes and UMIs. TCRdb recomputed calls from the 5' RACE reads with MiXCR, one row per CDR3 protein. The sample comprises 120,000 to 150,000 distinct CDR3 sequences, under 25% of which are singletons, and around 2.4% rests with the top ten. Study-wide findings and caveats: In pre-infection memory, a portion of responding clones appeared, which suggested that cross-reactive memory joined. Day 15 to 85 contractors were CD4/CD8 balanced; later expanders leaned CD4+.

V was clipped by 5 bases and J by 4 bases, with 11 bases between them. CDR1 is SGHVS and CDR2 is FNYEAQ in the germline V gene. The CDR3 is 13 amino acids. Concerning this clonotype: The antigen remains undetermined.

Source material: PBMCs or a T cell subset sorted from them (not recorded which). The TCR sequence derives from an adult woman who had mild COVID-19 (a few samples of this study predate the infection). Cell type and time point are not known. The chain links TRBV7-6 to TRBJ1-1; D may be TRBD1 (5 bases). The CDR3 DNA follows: TGTGCCAGCAGCCCCGGGGGAAGCACTGAAGCTTTCTTT. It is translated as CASSPGGSTEAFF. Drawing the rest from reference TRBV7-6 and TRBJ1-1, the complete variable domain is GAGVSQSPRYKVTKRGQDVALRCDPISGHVSLYWYRQALGQGPEFLTYFNYEAQQDKSGLPNDRFSAERPEGSISTLTIQRTEQRDSAMYRCASSPGGSTEAFFGQGTRLTVV.